This T cell receptor (beta chain) originates from a study of blood T cell repertoires in COVID-19. The study assigned cohorts using participant-reported clinical history. Recovery meant two consecutive negative NP/OP PCR tests, professional clearance, or resolved symptoms. The CDR3 contains 14 residues. Looked up from germline, CDR1 is MNHEY and CDR2 is SVGAGI. The V segment lost 6 bases and the J segment 7 bases; nucleotides outside the gene matches: 9. Original methodology: Quantification of nucleated cells was approximated via reference gene primer amplification. The assay was immunoSEQ multiplex PCR, and TCRdb's table has in-frame clones only and misses some. V and J calls and clone size follow that table, whereas D and trimming were derived from the DNA. Of 330,000 or so clones listed, approximately 88% are singletons.

The rearrangement uses TRBV6-5 and TRBJ2-1; 7 nucleotides align to TRBD2. Sample: PBMCs or T cells enriched from blood (not recorded which). The sequence was obtained from a man aged 30 to 39 who had recovered from COVID-19. The CDR3 reads CASRGAGLMNEQFF. CDR3 nucleotides: TGTGCCAGCAGAGGAGCGGGGCTAATGAATGAGCAGTTCTTC.